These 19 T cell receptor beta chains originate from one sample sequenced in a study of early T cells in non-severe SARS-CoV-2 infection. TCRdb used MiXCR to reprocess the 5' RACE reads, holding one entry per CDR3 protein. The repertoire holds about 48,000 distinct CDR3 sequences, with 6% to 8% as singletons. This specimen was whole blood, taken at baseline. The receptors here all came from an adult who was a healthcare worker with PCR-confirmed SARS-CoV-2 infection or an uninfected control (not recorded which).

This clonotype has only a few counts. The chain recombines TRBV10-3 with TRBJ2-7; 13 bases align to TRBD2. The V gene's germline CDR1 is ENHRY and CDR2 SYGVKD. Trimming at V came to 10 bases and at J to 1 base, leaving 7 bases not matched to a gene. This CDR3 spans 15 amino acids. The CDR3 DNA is TGTGCCAATTCAAAGACTAGCGGGAGGTCCTACGAGCAGTACTTC. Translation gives CANSKTSGRSYEQYF.

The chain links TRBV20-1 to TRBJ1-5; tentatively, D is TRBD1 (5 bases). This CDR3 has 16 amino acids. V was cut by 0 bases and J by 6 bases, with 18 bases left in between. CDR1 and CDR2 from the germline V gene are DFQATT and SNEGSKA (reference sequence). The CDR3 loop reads CSARDLGGVIRQPQHF. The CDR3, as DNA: TGCAGTGCTAGAGATCTGGGAGGGGTGATTCGTCAGCCCCAGCATTTT.

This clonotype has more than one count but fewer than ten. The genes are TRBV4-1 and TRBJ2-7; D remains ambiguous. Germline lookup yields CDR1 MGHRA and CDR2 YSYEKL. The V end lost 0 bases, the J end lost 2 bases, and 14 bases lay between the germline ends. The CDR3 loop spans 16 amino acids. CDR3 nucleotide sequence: TGCGCCAGCAGCCAAGATGTGGCAGGAAACCCCTACGAGCAGTACTTC. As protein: CASSQDVAGNPYEQYF.

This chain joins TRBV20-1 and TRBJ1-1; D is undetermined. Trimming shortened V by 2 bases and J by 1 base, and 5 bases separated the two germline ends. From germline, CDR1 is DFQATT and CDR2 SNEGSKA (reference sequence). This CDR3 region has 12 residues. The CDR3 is CSARRSNTEAFF. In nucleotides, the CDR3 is TGCAGTGCTAGACGGTCGAACACTGAAGCTTTCTTT.

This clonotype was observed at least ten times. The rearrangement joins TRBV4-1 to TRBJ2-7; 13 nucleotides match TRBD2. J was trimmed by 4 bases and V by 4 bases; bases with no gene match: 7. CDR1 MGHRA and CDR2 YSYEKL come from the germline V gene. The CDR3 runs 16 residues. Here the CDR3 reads CASSRERTSGSYEQYF. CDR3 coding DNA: TGCGCCAGCAGCCGAGAGCGGACTAGCGGGAGTTACGAGCAGTACTTC.

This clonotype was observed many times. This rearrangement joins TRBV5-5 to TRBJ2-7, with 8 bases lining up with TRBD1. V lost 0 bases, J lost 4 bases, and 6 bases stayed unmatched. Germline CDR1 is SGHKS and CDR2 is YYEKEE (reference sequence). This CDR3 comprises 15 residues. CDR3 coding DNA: TGTGCCAGCAGCTTGGATGCAGGGGGCTCTTACGAGCAGTACTTC. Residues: CASSLDAGGSYEQYF.

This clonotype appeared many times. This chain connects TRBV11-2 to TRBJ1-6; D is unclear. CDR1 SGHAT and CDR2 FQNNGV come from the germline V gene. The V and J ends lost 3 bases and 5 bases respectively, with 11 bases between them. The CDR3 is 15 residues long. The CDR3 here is CASSFGPGNNSPLHF. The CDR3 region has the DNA TGTGCCAGCAGCTTCGGACCGGGGAATAATTCACCCCTCCACTTT.

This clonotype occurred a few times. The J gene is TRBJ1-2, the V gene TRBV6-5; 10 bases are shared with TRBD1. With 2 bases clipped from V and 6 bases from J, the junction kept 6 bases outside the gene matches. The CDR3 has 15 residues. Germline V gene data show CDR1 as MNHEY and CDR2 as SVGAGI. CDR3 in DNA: TGTGCCAGCAGTTACACTAGGACAGGGGGGAATGGCTACACCTTC. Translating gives CASSYTRTGGNGYTF.

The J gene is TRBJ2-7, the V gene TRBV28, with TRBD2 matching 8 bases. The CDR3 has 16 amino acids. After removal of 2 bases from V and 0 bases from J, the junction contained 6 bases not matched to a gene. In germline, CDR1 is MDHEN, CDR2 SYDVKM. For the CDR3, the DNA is TGTGCCAGCAGTTTACCAGCGGGAGTTCCCTCCTACGAGCAGTACTTC. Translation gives CASSLPAGVPSYEQYF.

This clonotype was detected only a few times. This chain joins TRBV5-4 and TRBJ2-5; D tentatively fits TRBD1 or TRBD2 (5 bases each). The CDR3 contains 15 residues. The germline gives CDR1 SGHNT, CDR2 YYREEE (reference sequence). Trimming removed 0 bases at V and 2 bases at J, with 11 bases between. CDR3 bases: TGTGCCAGCAGCTTGGCCGGGGCAGTACAAGAGACCCAGTACTTC. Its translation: CASSLAGAVQETQYF.

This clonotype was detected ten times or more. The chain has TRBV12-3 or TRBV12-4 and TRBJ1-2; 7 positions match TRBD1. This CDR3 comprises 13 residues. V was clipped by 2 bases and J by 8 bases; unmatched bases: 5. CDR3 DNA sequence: TGTGCCAGCAGTTTAAACAGGGGAGAAGGCTACACCTTC. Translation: CASSLNRGEGYTF.

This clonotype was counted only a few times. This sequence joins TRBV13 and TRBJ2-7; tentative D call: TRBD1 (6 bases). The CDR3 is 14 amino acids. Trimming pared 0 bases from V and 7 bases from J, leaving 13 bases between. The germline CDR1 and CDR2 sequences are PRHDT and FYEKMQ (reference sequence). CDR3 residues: CASSLGQGTWEQYF. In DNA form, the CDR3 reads TGTGCCAGCAGCTTAGGCCAGGGGACGTGGGAGCAGTACTTC.

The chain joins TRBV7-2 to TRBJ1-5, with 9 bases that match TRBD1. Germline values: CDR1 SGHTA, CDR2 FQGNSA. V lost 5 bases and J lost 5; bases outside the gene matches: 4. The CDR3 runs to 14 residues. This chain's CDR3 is CASSLRTGDQPQHF. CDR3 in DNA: TGTGCCAGCAGCCTTCGGACAGGGGATCAGCCCCAGCATTTT. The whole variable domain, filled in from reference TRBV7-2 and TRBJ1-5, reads GAGVSQSPSNKVTEKGKDVELRCDPISGHTALYWYRQSLGQGLEFLIYFQGNSAPDKSGLPSDRFSAERTGGSVSTLTIQRTQQEDSAVYLCASSLRTGDQPQHFGDGTRLSIL.

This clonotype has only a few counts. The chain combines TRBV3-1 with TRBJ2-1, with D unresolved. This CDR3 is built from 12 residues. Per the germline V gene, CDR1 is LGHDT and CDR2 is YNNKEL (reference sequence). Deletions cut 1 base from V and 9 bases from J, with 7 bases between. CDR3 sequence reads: CASSQGEIEQFF. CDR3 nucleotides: TGTGCCAGCAGCCAAGGAGAGATTGAGCAGTTCTTC.

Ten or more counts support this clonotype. The CDR3 sequence: CSARERLAGGAGELFF. CDR3 sequence (DNA): TGCAGTGCTAGAGAAAGACTAGCGGGAGGAGCCGGGGAGCTGTTTTTT. This chain connects TRBV20-1 to TRBJ2-2, with 13 nucleotides matching TRBD2. The CDR3 length is 16 residues. Looked up from germline, CDR1 is DFQATT and CDR2 is SNEGSKA (reference sequence). Losses at the gene ends were 0 bases for V and 6 bases for J; bases not matched to a gene: 4.

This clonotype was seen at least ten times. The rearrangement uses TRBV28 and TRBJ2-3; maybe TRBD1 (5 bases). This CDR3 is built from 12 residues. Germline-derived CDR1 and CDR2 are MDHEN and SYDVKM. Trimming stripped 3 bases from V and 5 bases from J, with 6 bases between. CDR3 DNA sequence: TGTGCCAGCAGTTTCAGGGTAGATACGCAGTATTTT. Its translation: CASSFRVDTQYF.

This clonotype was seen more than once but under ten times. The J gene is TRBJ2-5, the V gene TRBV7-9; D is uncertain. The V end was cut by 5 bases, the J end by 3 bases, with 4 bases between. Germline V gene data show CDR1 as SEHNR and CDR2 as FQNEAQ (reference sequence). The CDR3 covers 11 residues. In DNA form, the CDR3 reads TGTGCCAGCAGCGCTAAAGAGACCCAGTACTTC. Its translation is CASSAKETQYF.

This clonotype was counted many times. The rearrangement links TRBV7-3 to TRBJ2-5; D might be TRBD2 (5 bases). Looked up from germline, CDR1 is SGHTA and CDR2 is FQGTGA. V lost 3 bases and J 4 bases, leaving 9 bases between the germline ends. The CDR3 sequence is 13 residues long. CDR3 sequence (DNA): TGTGCCAGCAGCTTCCCGGGATCAGAGACCCAGTACTTC. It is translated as CASSFPGSETQYF.

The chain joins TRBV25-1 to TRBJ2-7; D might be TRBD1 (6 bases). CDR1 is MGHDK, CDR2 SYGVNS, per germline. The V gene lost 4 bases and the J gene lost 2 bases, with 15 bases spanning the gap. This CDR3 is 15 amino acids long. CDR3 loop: CASSGSPGEPYEQYF. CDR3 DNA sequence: TGTGCCAGCAGTGGATCCCCAGGGGAGCCCTACGAGCAGTACTTC.